The clone carrying this T cell receptor (beta chain) was picked up a small number of times. Time point specified: patch test 1, 2 weeks after DPC sensitization. Regarding treatment: therapeutic diphenylcyclopropenone sensitization with weekly scalp DPC. Patch tests were applied only after blood draws. Donors were 18 to 70-year-old alopecia patients suitable for DPC. This sample is part of a study of human T cells and chemical hapten exposure. Overall study context: The use of 2% DPC on 2 cm by 2 cm of upper inner arm skin constituted sensitization.

The V gene's germline CDR1 is SGHTA and CDR2 FQGNSA. V was clipped by 1 base and J by 5 bases; unmatched bases: 5. This CDR3 has 16 residues. TCRdb called the RACE reads again in MiXCR, with one record for every CDR3 protein. The profile covers about 80,000 distinct CDR3 sequences, with approximately 10% appearing a single time and around 1.3% taken by the ten largest. This receptor was obtained from a woman between 50 and 59 years old with alopecia areata. Some clones in this sample may be carry-over from other donors' samples. The sequencing used whole blood, collected in connection with sensitization to the hapten diphenylcyclopropenone (DPC). The J gene is TRBJ2-1, the V gene TRBV7-2; TRBD2 agrees at 10 bases. The chain's CDR3 is CASSLGGTSANNEQFF. CDR3 DNA sequence: TGTGCCAGCAGCTTAGGCGGGACTAGCGCCAACAATGAGCAGTTCTTC.